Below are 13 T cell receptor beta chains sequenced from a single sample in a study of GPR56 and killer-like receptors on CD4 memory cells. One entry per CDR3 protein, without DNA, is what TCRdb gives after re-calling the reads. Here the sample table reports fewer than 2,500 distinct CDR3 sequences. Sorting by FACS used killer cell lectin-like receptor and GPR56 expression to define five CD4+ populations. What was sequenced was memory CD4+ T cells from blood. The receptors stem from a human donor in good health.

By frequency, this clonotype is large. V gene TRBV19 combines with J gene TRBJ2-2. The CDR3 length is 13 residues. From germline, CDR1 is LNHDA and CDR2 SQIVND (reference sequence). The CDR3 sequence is CASSERNTGELFF.

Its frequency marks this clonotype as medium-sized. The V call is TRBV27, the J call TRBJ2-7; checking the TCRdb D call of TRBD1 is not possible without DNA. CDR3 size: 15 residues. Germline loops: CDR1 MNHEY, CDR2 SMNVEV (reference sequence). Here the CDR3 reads CASRRTGMGFYEQYF.

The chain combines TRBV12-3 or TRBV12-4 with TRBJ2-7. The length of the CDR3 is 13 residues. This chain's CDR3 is CASSYPETYEQYF.

CDR3 amino acids: CASSQYGGLTEQFF. The chain combines TRBV4-1 with TRBJ2-1; TCRdb calls TRBD1, which cannot be checked without DNA. Per germline, CDR1 MGHRA and CDR2 YSYEKL. This CDR3 comprises 14 residues.

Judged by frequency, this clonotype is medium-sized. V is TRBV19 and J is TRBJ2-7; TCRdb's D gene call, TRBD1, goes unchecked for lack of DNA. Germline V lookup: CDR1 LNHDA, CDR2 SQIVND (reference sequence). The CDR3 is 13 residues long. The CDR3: CASSKDRGYEQYF. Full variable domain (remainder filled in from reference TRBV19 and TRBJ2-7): DGGITQSPKYLFRKEGQNVTLSCEQNLNHDAMYWYRQDPGQGLRLIYYSQIVNDFQKGDIAEGYSVSREKKESFPLTVTSAQKNPTAFYLCASSKDRGYEQYFGPGTRLTVT.

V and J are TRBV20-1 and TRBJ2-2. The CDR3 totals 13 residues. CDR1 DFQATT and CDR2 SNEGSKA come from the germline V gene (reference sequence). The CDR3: CSASSVQSGELFF.

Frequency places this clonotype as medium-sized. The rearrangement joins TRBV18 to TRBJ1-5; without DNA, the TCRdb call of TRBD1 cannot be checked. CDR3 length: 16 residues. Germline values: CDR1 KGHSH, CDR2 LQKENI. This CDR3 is CASSTIHRGGNQPQHF.

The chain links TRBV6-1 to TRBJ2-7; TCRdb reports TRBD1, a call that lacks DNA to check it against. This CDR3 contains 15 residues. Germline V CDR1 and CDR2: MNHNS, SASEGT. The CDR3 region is CASSFGTGQSYEQYF.

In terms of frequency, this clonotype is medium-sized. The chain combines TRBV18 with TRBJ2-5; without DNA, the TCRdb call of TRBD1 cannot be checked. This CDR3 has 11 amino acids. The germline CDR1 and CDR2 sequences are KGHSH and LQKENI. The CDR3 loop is CASSRGETQYF.

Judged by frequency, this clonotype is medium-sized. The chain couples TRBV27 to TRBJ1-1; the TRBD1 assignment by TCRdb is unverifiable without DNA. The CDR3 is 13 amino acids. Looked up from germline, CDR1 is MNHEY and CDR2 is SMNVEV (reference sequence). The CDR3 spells CASRKQGYTEAFF.

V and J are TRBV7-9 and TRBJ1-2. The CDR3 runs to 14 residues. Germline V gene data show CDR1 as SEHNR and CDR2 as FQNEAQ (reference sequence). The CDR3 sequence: CASSLLEGNYGYTF.

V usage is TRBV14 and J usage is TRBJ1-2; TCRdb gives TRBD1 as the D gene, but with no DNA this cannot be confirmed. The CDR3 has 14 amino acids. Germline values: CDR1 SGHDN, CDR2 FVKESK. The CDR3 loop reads CASSPTGGLEGYTF.

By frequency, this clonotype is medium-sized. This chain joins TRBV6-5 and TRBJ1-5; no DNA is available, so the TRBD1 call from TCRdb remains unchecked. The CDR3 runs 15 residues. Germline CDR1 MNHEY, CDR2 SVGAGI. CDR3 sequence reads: CASSPLGRINQPQHF.